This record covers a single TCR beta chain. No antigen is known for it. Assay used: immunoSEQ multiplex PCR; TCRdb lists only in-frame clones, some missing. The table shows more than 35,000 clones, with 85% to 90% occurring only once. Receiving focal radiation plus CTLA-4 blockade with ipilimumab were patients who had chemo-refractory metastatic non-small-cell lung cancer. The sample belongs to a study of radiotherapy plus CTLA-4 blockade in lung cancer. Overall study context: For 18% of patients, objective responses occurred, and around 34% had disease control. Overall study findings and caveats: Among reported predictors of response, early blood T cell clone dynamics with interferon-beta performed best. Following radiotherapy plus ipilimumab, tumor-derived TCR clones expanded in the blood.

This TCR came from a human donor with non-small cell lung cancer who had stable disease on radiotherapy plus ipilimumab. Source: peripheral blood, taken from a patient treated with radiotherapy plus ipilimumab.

The DNA for the CDR3 is TGTGCCAGTTCGGGACTCCAGCGACCGAGGGCTGCGCAGTATTTT. The encoded protein is CASSGLQRPRAAQYF. V and J are TRBV19 and TRBJ2-3, with a weak D call TRBD2 (6 bases). This CDR3 region has 15 residues. Trimming pared 8 bases from V and 10 bases from J, leaving 25 bases between. CDR1 is LNHDA, CDR2 SQIVND, per germline (reference sequence).